This T cell receptor (beta chain) was sequenced during a study of cytomegalovirus exposure and HLA in healthy donors. Unmatched junction bases numbered 1, after V lost 4 bases and J lost 1 base. Looked up from germline, CDR1 is MGHRA and CDR2 is YSYEKL. This CDR3 contains 13 residues. Using immunoSEQ multiplex PCR, the repertoire was profiled, and TCRdb retains in-frame clones only, with some absent. In the table there are about 190,000 clones, roughly 84% of which are singletons. The receptor's source is a man aged 18 to 30 in good health and CMV-seropositive. V usage is TRBV4-1 and J usage is TRBJ2-7; the match to TRBD1 covers 7 bases. Sequenced input: PBMCs. CDR3: CASSRGQSYEQYF. CDR3 sequence (DNA): TGCGCCAGCAGCCGGGGACAGTCCTACGAGCAGTACTTC.